This section outlines one TCR beta chain sequence together with its context. Its antigen is as yet unknown. The TCR beta cDNA libraries contained unique molecular identifiers. MiXCR was run by TCRdb on the PCR reads, yielding one entry per CDR3 protein. The repertoire holds 750,000 to 900,000 distinct CDR3 sequences, with 35% to 55% as singletons. The CDR3 sequence is 12 residues long. The germline V and J ends were trimmed by 7 bases and 2 bases, with 11 bases remaining between them. CDR1 and CDR2 (germline): SQVTM, ANQGSEA. The data originate from a study of post-analysis software for immune sequencing data. Looking at the study overall: The courses of disease that were included comprised relapsing-remitting, secondary progressive and progressive-relapsing multiple sclerosis. Study-wide findings and caveats: Controls showed significantly higher normalized Chao1 diversity than did multiple sclerosis patients. Samples from a shared batch, those prepared together, strongly co-clustered by F measure. In patients, TRBV5-6, TRBV5-1 and TRBV20-1 belonged to roughly 5 TRBV segments found more frequently than in controls.

Material: blood. This TCR came from a girl between 5 and 17 years old with multiple sclerosis. V is TRBV29-1 and J is TRBJ2-5, with TRBD2 as a possible D gene (6 bases). CDR3 bases: TGCAGCGCCGGGCGGGAACAAGAGACCCAGTACTTC. It codes for CSAGREQETQYF.